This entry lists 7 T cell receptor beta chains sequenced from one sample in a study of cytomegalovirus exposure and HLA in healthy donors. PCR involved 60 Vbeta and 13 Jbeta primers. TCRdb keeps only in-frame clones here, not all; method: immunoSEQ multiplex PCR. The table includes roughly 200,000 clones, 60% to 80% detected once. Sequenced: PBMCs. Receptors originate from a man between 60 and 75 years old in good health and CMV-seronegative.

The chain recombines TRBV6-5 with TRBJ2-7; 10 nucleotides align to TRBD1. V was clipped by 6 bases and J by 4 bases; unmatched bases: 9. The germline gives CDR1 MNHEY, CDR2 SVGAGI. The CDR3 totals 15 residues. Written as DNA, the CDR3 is TGTGCCAGCAGCACGACAGGGGGCGCTAATTACGAGCAGTACTTC. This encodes CASSTTGGANYEQYF.

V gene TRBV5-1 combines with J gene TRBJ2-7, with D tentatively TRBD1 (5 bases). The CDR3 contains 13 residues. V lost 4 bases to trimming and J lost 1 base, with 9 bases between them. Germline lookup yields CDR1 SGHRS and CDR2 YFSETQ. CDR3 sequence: CASSTGPSYEQYF. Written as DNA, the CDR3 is TGCGCCAGCAGCACAGGACCATCCTACGAGCAGTACTTC.

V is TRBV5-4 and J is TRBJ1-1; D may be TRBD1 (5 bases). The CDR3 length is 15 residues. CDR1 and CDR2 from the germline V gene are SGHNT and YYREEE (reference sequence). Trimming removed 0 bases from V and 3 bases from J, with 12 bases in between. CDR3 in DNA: TGTGCCAGCAGCTTGGCCGGAGGGGTAGACACTGAAGCTTTCTTT. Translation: CASSLAGGVDTEAFF.

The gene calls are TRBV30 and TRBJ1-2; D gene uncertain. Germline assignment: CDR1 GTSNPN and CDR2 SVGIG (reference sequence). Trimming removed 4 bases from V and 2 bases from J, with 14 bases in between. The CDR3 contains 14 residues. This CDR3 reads CAWKAIGENYGYTF. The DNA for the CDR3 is TGTGCCTGGAAGGCTATTGGGGAGAACTATGGCTACACCTTC.

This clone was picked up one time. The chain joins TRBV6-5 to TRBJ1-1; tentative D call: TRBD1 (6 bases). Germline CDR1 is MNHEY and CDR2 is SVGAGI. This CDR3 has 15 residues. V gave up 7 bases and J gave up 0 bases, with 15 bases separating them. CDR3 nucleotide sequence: TGTGCCAGCACCTCAGGGGAGGGGATGAACACTGAAGCTTTCTTT. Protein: CASTSGEGMNTEAFF.

CDR3 bases: TGTGCCAGCAGTCCCGGACTAGCGGGGTATACAGATACGCAGTATTTT. It translates to CASSPGLAGYTDTQYF. J is TRBJ2-3 and V is TRBV27, with 12 bases fitting TRBD2. Germline V CDR1 and CDR2: MNHEY, SMNVEV (reference sequence). The CDR3 loop spans 16 amino acids. V lost 5 bases and J lost 3; bases outside the gene matches: 6.

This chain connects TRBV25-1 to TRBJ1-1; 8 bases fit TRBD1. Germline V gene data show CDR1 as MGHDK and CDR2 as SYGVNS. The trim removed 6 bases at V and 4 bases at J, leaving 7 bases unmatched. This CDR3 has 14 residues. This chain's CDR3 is CASRGDRGRTEAFF. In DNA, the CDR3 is TGTGCCAGCAGGGGAGACAGGGGACGCACTGAAGCTTTCTTT.